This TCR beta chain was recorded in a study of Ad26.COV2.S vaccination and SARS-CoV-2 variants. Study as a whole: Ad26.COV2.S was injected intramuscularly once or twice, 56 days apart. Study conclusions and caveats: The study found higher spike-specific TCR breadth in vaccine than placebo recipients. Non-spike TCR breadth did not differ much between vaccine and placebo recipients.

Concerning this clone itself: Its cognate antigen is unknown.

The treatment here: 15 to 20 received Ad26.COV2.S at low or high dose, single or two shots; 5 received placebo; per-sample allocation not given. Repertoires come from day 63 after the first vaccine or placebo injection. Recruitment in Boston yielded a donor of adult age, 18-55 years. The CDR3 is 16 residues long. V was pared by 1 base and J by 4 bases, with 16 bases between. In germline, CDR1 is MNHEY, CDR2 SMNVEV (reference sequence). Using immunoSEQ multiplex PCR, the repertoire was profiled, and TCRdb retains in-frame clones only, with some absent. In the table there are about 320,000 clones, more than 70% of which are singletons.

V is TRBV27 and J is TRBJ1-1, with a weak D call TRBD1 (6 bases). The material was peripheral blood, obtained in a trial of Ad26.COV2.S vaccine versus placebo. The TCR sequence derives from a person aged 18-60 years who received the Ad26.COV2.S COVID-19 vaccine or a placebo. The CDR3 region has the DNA TGTGCCAGCAGTTTATACCCCCAGATACAGGGCACTGAAGCTTTCTTT. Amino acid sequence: CASSLYPQIQGTEAFF.